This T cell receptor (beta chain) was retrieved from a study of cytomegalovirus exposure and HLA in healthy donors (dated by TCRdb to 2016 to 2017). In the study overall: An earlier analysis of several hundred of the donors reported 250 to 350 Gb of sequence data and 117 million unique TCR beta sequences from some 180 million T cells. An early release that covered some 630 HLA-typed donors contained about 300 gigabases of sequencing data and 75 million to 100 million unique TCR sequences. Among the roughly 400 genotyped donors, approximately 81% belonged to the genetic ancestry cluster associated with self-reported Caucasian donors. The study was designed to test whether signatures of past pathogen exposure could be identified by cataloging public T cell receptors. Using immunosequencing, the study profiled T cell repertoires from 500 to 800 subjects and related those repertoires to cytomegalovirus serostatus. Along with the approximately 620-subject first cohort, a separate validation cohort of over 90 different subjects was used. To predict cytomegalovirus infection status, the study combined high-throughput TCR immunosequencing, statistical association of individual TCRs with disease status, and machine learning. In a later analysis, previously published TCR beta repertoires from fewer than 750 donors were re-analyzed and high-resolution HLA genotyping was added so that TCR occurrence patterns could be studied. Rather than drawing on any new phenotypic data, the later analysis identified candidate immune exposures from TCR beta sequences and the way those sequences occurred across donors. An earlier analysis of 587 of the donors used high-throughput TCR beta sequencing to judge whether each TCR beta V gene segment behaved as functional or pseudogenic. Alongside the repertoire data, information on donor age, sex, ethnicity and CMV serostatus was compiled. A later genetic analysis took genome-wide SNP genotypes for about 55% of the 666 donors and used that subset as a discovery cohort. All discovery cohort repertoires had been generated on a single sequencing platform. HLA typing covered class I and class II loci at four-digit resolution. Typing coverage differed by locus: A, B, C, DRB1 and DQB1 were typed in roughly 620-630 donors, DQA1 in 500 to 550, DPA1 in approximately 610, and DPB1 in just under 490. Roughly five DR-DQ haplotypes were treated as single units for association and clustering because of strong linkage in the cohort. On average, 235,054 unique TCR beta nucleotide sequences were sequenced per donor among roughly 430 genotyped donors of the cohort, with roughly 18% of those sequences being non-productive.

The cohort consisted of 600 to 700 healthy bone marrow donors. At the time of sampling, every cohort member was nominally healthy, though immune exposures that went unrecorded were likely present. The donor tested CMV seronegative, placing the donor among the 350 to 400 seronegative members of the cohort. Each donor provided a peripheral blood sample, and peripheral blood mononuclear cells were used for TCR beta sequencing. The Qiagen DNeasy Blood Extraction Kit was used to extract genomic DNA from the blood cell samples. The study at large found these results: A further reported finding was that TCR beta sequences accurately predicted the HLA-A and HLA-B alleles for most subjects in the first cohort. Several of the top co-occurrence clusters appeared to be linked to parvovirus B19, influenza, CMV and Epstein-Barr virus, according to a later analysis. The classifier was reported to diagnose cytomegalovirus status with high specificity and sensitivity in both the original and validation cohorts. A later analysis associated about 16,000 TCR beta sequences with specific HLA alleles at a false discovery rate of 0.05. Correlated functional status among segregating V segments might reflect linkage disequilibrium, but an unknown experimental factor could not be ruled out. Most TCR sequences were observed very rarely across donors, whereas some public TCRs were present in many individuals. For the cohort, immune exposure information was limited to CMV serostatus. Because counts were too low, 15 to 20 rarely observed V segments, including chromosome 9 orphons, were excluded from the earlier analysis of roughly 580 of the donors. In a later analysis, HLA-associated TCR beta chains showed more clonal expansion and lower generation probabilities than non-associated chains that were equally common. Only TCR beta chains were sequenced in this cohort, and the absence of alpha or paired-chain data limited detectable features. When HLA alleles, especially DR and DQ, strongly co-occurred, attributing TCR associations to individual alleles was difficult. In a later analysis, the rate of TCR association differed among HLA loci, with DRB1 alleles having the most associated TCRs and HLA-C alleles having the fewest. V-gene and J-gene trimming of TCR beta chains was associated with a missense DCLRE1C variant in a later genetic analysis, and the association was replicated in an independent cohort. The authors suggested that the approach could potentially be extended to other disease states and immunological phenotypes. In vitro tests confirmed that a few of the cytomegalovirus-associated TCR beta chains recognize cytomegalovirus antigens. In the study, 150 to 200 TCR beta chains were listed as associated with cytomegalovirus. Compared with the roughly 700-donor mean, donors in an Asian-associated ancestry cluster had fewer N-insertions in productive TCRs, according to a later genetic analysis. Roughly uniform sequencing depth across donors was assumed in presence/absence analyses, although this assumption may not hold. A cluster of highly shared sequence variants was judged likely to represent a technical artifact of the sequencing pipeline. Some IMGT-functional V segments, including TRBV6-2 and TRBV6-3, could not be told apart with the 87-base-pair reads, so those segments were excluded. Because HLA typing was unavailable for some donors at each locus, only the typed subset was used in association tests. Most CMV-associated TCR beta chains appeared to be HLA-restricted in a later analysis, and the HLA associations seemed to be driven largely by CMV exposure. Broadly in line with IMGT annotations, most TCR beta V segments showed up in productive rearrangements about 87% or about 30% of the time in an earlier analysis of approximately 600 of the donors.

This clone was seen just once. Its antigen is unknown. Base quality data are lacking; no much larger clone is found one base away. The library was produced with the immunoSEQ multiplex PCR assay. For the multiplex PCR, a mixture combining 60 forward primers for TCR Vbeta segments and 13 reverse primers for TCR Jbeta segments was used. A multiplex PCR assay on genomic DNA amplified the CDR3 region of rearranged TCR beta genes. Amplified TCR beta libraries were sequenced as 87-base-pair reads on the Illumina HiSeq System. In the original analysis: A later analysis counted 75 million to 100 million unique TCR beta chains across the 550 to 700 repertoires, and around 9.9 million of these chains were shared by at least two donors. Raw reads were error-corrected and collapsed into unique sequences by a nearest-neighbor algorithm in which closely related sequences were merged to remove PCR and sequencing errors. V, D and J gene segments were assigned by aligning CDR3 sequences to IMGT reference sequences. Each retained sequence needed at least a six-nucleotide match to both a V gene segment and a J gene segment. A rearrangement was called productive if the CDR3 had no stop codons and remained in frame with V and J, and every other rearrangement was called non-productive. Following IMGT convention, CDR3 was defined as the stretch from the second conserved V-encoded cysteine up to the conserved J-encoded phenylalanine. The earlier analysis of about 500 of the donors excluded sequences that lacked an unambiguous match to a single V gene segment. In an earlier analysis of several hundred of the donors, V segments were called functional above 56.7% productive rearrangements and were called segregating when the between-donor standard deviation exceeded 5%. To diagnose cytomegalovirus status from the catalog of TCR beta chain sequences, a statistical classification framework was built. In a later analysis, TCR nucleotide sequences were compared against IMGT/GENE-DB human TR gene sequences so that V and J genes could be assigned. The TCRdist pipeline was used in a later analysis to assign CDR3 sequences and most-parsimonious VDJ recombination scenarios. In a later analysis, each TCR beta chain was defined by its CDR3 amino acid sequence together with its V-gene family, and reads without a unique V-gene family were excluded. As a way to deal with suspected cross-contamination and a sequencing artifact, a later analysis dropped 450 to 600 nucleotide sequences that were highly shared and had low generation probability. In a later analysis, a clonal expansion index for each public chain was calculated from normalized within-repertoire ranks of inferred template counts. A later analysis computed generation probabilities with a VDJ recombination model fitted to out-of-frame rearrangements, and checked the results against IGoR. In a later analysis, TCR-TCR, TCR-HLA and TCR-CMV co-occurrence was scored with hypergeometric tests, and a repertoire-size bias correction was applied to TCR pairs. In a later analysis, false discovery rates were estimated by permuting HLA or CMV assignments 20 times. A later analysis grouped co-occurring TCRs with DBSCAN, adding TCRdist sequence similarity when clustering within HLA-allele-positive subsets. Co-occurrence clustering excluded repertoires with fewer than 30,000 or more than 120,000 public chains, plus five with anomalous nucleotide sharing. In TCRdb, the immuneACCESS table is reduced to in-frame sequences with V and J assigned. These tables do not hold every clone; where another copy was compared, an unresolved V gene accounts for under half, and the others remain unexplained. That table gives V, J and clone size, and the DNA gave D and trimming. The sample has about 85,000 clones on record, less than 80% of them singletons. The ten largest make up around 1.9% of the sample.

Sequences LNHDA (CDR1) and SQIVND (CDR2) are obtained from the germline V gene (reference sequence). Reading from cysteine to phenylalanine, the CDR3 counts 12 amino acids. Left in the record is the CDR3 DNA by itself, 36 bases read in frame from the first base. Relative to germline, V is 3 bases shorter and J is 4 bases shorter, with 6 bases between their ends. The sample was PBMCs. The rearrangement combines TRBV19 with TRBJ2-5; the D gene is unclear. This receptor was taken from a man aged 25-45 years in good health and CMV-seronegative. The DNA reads TGTGCCAGTAGTATCTCGTCAGAGACCCAGTACTTC. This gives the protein CASSISSETQYF.